The 21 T cell receptor beta chains given below trace back to one sample, sequenced in a study of CD8+CD57+ T cells in acquired aplastic anemia. Genomic DNA, serving as template, underwent TCR beta VDJ and CDR3 profiling. TCRdb ran MiXCR on the reads and lists one entry per CDR3 protein. Counted here are over 150,000 distinct CDR3 sequences, 45% to 60% occurring once; the ten biggest clones make up approximately 13%. Patients selected for sequencing had displayed CD8+CD57+ cell expansion by flow cytometry. Sequencing was performed on sorted CD4+, CD8+, or CD8+CD57+ T cells (not recorded which) from PBMCs. These receptors were obtained from a human donor with aplastic anemia.

This chain links TRBV19 with TRBJ1-5; no definite D call. V lost 8 bases, J lost 0 bases, and 11 bases lay in between. CDR1 and CDR2 (germline): LNHDA, SQIVND (reference sequence). The length of the CDR3 is 14 residues. The CDR3 here is CASWSGNSNQPQHF. The CDR3 DNA reads as TGTGCCAGTTGGTCTGGAAATAGCAATCAGCCCCAGCATTTT.

This chain uses TRBV2 with TRBJ1-1; D is ambiguous. The CDR3 length is 12 residues. CDR1 and CDR2 from the germline V gene are SNHLY and FYNNEI. The V gene lost 4 bases and the J gene lost 6 bases, with 9 bases spanning the gap. The CDR3 nucleotides are TGTGCCAGCAGTGTTTCTGTGGCTGAAGCTTTCTTT. Its translation is CASSVSVAEAFF.

The chain carries TRBV6-1 and TRBJ1-6, with 12 positions matching TRBD1. Unmatched junction bases numbered 9, after V lost 5 bases and J lost 10 bases. The CDR3 has 16 amino acids. The V gene's germline CDR1 is MNHNS and CDR2 SASEGT. The CDR3 DNA reads TGTGCCAGCAGTAGCGGGACAGGGGGCTTAGGATCACCCCTCCACTTT. Translation gives CASSSGTGGLGSPLHF.

The count of this clonotype is one. The chain carries TRBV7-6 and TRBJ2-3, with TRBD2 identical over 8 bases. V lost 5 bases to trimming and J lost 6 bases; unmatched junction nucleotides: 4. In germline, CDR1 is SGHVS, CDR2 FNYEAQ. The length of the CDR3 is 13 residues. As DNA, the CDR3 is TGTGCCAGCAGCACTCAGCGGGGGGATACGCAGTATTTT. As protein: CASSTQRGDTQYF.

The sample holds many counts of this clonotype. The rearrangement uses TRBV7-2 and TRBJ2-7; the D gene is possibly TRBD1 (5 bases). Germline-derived CDR1 and CDR2 are SGHTA and FQGNSA. The length of the CDR3 is 14 residues. Trimming took off 2 bases at V and 2 bases at J, with 10 bases between the two ends. The CDR3 DNA follows: TGTGCCAGCAGCTTACAGGGTTCACCCTACGAGCAGTACTTC. It codes for CASSLQGSPYEQYF.

This clonotype was seen at least ten times. CDR3 residues: CASSYRDYEQYF. The DNA of the CDR3 is TGTGCCAGCAGCTACAGGGACTACGAGCAGTACTTC. The chain recombines TRBV2 with TRBJ2-7; possible D gene TRBD1, 6 bases. The CDR3 consists of 12 residues. The V end was cut by 6 bases, the J end by 3 bases, with 9 bases between. Germline loops: CDR1 SNHLY, CDR2 FYNNEI.

This chain uses TRBV19 with TRBJ2-5; 13 bases fit TRBD2. Germline V lookup: CDR1 LNHDA, CDR2 SQIVND (reference sequence). The length of the CDR3 is 15 residues. Germline trimming cut 5 bases from V and 0 bases from J; bases unmatched to any gene: 0. The CDR3 region has the DNA TGTGCCAGTAGTGGGACTAGCGGGAACCAAGAGACCCAGTACTTC. Translation: CASSGTSGNQETQYF.

This clonotype was observed once. V is TRBV19 and J is TRBJ1-5; a weak D match, TRBD1 (6 bases). The V gene's germline CDR1 is LNHDA and CDR2 SQIVND (reference sequence). Trimming pared 4 bases from V and 2 bases from J, leaving 12 bases between. The CDR3 has 15 amino acids. The CDR3 here is CASSTGTPGNQPQHF. CDR3 sequence (DNA): TGTGCCAGTAGTACAGGGACACCGGGCAATCAGCCCCAGCATTTT.

In its sample, this clonotype was seen many times. The CDR3 spells CASSQTGATYEQYF. DNA for the CDR3: TGTGCCAGCAGTCAAACCGGGGCGACCTACGAGCAGTACTTC. The gene calls are TRBV14 and TRBJ2-7; D possibly matches TRBD1 or TRBD2 (5 bases each). This CDR3 comprises 14 residues. Germline CDR1 is SGHDN and CDR2 is FVKESK. The ends were cut back, 6 bases at V and 2 bases at J, with 14 bases in the middle.

The chain links TRBV10-1 to TRBJ2-3; TRBD1 aligns across 10 bases. With 4 bases clipped from V and 2 bases from J, the junction kept 3 bases outside the gene matches. Germline CDR1 is WNHNN and CDR2 is SYGVQD (reference sequence). CDR3 length: 15 residues. CDR3 DNA sequence: TGCGCCAGCAGTGGCGGGACAGGGGACACAGATACGCAGTATTTT. Its protein product is CASSGGTGDTDTQYF.

The chain has TRBV19 and TRBJ1-2; tentatively, D is TRBD1 (6 bases). This CDR3 contains 14 residues. Germline loops: CDR1 LNHDA, CDR2 SQIVND (reference sequence). V lost 5 bases and J 6 bases, leaving 16 bases between the germline ends. The CDR3 region has the DNA TGTGCCAGTAGTCCCCGGACAGTTTCCCATGGCTACACCTTC. Translation gives CASSPRTVSHGYTF.

The rearrangement links TRBV29-1 to TRBJ2-2; perhaps TRBD2 as D (6 bases). Germline V gene data show CDR1 as SQVTM and CDR2 as ANQGSEA. Trimming took 4 bases from V and 5 from J, leaving 11 bases between them. This CDR3 is built from 13 residues. The CDR3 sequence: CSVVGGGTGELFF. CDR3 DNA: TGCAGCGTTGTGGGGGGTGGTACCGGGGAGCTGTTTTTT.

This clonotype was recorded at least ten times. The chain joins TRBV7-9 to TRBJ2-7, with 12 bases lining up with TRBD1. The trim removed 5 bases at V and 5 bases at J, leaving 13 bases unmatched. CDR3 length: 17 residues. Germline assignment: CDR1 SEHNR and CDR2 FQNEAQ (reference sequence). The CDR3, as DNA: TGTGCCAGCAGCCCCTACGCCGGGACAGGGGGCGGGGACGAGCAGTACTTC. Translated: CASSPYAGTGGGDEQYF.

The sample holds many counts of this clonotype. The V gene is TRBV19, the J gene TRBJ2-1; perhaps D is TRBD1 or TRBD2 (6 bases each). Trimming shortened V by 9 bases and J by 2 bases, and 11 bases separated the two germline ends. The CDR3 contains 13 residues. Germline CDR1 LNHDA, CDR2 SQIVND (reference sequence). The CDR3 bases are TGTGCCAGCGCTCGGGGGCCCTACAATGAGCAGTTCTTC. Translating gives CASARGPYNEQFF.

The CDR3 coding sequence is TGTGCCAGCAGCCCGACAGGGGGCTCGGGCACCTACACCTTC. This translates into CASSPTGGSGTYTF. V is TRBV7-9 and J is TRBJ1-2; 10 bases line up with TRBD1. The trim removed 5 bases at V and 10 bases at J, leaving 10 bases unmatched. Looked up from germline, CDR1 is SEHNR and CDR2 is FQNEAQ (reference sequence). The CDR3 is 14 residues long.

The V gene is TRBV2, the J gene TRBJ1-4, with 8 nucleotides matching TRBD1. Germline V lookup: CDR1 SNHLY, CDR2 FYNNEI. V lost 3 bases and J lost 12; bases outside the gene matches: 0. This CDR3 has 11 amino acids. This CDR3 reads CASSETGELFF. In nucleotides, the CDR3 is TGTGCCAGCAGTGAGACAGGGGAACTGTTTTTT.

This chain joins TRBV24-1 and TRBJ2-2; the match to TRBD1 covers 10 bases. CDR1 and CDR2 from the germline V gene are KGHDR and SFDVKD. The CDR3 spans 16 residues. Trimming cost V 3 bases and J 4 bases; bases outside gene matches: 4. The CDR3 region is CATSDRGQGGTGELFF. CDR3 nucleotide sequence: TGTGCCACCAGTGATCGAGGACAGGGGGGCACCGGGGAGCTGTTTTTT.

This rearrangement joins TRBV20-1 to TRBJ2-5, with no clear D. Germline lookup yields CDR1 DFQATT and CDR2 SNEGSKA (reference sequence). CDR3 length: 11 residues. Between the trimmed V and J ends, which lost 3 bases and 5 bases, there was a span of 7 bases. DNA of the CDR3: TGCAGTGCTAGCCGATGGGAGACCCAGTACTTC. It yields the protein CSASRWETQYF.

Only one count was recorded for this clonotype. V usage is TRBV9 and J usage is TRBJ2-7; TRBD1 matches at 9 bases. The germline gives CDR1 SGDLS, CDR2 YYNGEE. V lost 3 bases, J lost 7 bases, and 5 bases stayed unmatched. The CDR3 covers 13 residues. CDR3: CASSGQDRGEQYF. CDR3 coding DNA: TGTGCCAGCAGCGGACAAGACAGGGGGGAGCAGTACTTC.

V is TRBV7-8 and J is TRBJ1-6, with D tentatively TRBD1 (6 bases). The CDR3 length is 15 residues. The ends were cut back, 0 bases at V and 7 bases at J, with 10 bases in the middle. From germline, CDR1 is SGHVS and CDR2 FQNEAQ. The CDR3 bases are TGTGCCAGCAGCTTAGCGGACAGTTTAAATTCACCCCTCCACTTT. Protein sequence: CASSLADSLNSPLHF.

This clonotype appeared once. This sequence joins TRBV15 and TRBJ2-1; 10 nucleotides match TRBD2. V was pared by 0 bases and J by 3 bases, with 5 bases of the junction left unmatched. CDR3 length equals 17 residues. Germline CDR1 LNHNV, CDR2 YYDKDF (reference sequence). CDR3 in DNA: TGTGCCACCAGCAGAGATGGGCGGACTAGCGGCTACAATGAGCAGTTCTTC. This sequence encodes CATSRDGRTSGYNEQFF. Based on the CDR3 plus reference TRBV15 and TRBJ2-1, the full variable domain is DAMVIQNPRYQVTQFGKPVTLSCSQTLNHNVMYWYQQKSSQAPKLLFHYYDKDFNNEADTPDNFQSRRPNTSFCFLDIRSPGLGDTAMYLCATSRDGRTSGYNEQFFGPGTRLTVL.